This TCR beta chain appears in the sequencing data of a study of T cell responses to AZD1222 COVID-19 vaccine. About this clone: Germline and junction disagree at one end, which may indicate a read error.

Generated by immunoSEQ multiplex PCR, the TCRdb table keeps only in-frame clones and is missing some. The data hold 120,000 or so clones, with 84% observed a single time. The clonotype was recovered from an adult who received the AZD1222 COVID-19 vaccine. Sequences were derived from peripheral blood, sampled 28 days after the second AZD1222 dose.

CDR3 sequence reads: CARGGGGGPQETQYF. Here the CDR3 DNA reads TGCGCCCGCGGGGGCGGGGGGGGGCCCCAAGAGACCCAGTACTTC. V usage is TRBV2 and J usage is TRBJ2-5; 9 bases align to TRBD2. There are 15 residues in the CDR3. Germline V gives CDR1 SNHLY, CDR2 FYNNEI.